The clone carrying this T cell receptor beta chain came up many times. Its antigen is still unknown. This specimen comes from a study of early T cells in non-severe SARS-CoV-2 infection. Study-wide background: Bulk RNA taken from unsorted whole blood was sequenced, leaving chains unpaired. Study outcomes and limitations: Private and CD4 specificities were missed by VDJdb matching, which favored anti-spike CD8 responses.

Individually, cDNA molecules had unique molecular identifiers attached to them. TCRdb itself ran the 5' RACE reads through MiXCR, one entry per CDR3 protein. This sample has some 42,000 distinct CDR3 sequences, with approximately 5.9% found just once. This CDR3 is built from 15 residues. Germline CDR1 reads SEHNR; CDR2 reads FQNEAQ (reference sequence). V was cut by 1 base and J by 4 bases, with 14 bases left in between. The gene calls are TRBV7-9 and TRBJ2-7; TRBD2 is a possible D gene (7 bases). The sequences come from whole blood, collected at baseline. The TCR was taken from an adult who was a healthcare worker with PCR-confirmed SARS-CoV-2 infection or an uninfected control (not recorded which). CDR3 in amino acids: CASSLVGGARYEQYF. The CDR3 DNA reads as TGTGCCAGCAGCTTAGTTGGGGGGGCAAGGTACGAGCAGTACTTC.